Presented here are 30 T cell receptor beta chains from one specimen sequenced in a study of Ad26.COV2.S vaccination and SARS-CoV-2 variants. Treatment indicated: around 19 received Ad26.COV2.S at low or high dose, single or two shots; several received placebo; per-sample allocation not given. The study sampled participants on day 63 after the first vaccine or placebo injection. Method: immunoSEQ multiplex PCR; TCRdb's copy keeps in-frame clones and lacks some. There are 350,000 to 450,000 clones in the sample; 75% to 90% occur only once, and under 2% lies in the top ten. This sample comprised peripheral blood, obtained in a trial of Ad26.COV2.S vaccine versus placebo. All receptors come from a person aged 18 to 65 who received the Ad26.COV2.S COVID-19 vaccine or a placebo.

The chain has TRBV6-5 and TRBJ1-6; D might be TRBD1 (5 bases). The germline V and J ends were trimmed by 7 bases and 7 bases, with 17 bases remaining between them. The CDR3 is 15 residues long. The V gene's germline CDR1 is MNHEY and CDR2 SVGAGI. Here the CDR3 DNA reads TGTGCCAGCAATAAGTGGGCAGGGAGGAATTCACCCCTCCACTTT. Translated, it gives CASNKWAGRNSPLHF.

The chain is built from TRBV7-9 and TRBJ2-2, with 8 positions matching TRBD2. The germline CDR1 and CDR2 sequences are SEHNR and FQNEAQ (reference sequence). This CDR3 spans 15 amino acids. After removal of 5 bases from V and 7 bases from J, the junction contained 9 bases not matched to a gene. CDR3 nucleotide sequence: TGTGCCAGCAGCCCTGGTAGCGGGATAGTCGGGGAGCTGTTTTTT. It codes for CASSPGSGIVGELFF.

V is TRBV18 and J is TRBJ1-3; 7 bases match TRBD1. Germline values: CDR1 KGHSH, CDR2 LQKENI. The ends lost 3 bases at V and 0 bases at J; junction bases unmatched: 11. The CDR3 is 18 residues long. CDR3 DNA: TGTGCCAGCTCACCGCAGACTGTGACAGGGCGCTCTGGAAACACCATATATTTT. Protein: CASSPQTVTGRSGNTIYF.

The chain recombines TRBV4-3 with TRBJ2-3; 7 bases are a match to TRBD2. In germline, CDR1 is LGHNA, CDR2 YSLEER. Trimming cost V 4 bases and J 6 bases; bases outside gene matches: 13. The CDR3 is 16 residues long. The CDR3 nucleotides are TGCGCCAGCAGCCCGGATGGGGGGAGCGGGATGGATACGCAGTATTTT. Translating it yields CASSPDGGSGMDTQYF.

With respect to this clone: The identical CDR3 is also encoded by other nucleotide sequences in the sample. In DNA, the CDR3 is TGCGCCAGCAGCCAAGAAAATGGGGGCTCCTACGAGCAGTACTTC. Protein sequence: CASSQENGGSYEQYF. This chain links TRBV4-1 with TRBJ2-7; D might be TRBD1 or TRBD2, each matching 5 bases. With 0 bases removed from V and 0 bases from J, the gap between germline ends came to 9 bases. Germline CDR1 MGHRA, CDR2 YSYEKL. This CDR3 has 15 amino acids.

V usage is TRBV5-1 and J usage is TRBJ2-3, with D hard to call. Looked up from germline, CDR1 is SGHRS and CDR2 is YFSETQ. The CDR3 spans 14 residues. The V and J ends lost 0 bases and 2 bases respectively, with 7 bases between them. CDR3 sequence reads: CASSLASLTDTQYF. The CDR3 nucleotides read TGCGCCAGCAGCTTGGCCTCGCTCACAGATACGCAGTATTTT.

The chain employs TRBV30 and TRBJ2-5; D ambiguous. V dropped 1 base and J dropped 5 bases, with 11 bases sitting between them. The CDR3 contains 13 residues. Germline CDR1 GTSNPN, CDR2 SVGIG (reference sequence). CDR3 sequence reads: CAWSGVPGETQYF. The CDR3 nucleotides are TGTGCCTGGAGTGGGGTTCCTGGGGAGACCCAGTACTTC.

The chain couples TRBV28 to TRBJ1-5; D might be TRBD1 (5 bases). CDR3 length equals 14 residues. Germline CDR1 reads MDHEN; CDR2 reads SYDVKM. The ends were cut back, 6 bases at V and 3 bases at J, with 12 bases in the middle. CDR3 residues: CASSKAGPNQPQHF. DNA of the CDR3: TGTGCCAGCAGCAAAGCGGGGCCCAATCAGCCCCAGCATTTT.

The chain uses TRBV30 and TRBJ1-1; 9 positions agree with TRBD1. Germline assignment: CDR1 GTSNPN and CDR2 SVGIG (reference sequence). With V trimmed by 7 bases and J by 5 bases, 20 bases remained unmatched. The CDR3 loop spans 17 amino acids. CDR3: CASRSVRGQGVWTEAFF. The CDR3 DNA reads TGTGCCTCTAGATCTGTGAGGGGACAGGGTGTTTGGACTGAAGCTTTCTTT.

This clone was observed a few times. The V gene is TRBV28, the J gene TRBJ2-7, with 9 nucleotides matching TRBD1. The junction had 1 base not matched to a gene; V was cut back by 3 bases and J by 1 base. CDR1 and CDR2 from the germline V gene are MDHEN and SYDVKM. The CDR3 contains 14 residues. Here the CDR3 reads CASSLTGGSYEQYF. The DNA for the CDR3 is TGTGCCAGCAGTTTGACAGGGGGATCCTACGAGCAGTACTTC.

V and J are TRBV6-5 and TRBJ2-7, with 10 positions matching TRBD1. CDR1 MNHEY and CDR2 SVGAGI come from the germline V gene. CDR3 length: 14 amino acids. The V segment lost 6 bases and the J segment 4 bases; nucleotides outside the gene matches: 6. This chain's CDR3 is CASRRDRGRYEQYF. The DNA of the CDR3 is TGTGCCAGCAGAAGAGACAGGGGGCGGTACGAGCAGTACTTC.

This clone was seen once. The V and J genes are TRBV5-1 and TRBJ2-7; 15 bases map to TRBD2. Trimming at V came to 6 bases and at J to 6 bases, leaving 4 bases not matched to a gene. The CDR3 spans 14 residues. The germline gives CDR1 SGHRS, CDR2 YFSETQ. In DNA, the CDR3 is TGCGCCAGCACTCCGGGACTAGCGGGAGGCGAGCAGTACTTC. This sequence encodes CASTPGLAGGEQYF.

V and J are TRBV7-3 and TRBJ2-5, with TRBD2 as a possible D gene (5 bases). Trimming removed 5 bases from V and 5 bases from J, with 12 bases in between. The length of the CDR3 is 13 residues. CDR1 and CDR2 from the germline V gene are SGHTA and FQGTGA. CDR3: CASSPAPGETQYF. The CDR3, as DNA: TGTGCCAGCAGCCCTGCCCCGGGGGAGACCCAGTACTTC.

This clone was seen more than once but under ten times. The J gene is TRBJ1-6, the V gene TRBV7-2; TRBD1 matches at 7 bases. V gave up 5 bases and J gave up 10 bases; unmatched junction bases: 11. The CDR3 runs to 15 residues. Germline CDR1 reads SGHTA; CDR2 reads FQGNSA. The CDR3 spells CASSPKGAGPSPLHF. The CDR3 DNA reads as TGTGCCAGCAGCCCGAAGGGGGCAGGGCCCTCACCCCTCCACTTT.

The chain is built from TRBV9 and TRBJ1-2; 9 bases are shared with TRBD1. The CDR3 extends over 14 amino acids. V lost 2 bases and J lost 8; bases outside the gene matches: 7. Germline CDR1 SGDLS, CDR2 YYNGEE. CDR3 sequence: CASSVRTGAQGYTF. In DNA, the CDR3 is TGTGCCAGCAGCGTCCGGACAGGGGCGCAGGGCTACACCTTC. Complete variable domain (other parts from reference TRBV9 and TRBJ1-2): DSGVTQTPKHLITATGQRVTLRCSPRSGDLSVYWYQQSLDQGLQFLIQYYNGEERAKGNILERFSAQQFPDLHSELNLSSLELGDSALYFCASSVRTGAQGYTFGSGTRLTVV.

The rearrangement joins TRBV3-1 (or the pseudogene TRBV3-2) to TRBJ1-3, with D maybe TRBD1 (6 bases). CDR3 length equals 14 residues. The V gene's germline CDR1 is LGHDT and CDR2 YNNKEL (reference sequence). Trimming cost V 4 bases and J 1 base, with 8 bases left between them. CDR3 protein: CASSLDSSGNTIYF. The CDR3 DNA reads TGTGCCAGCAGCCTGGACAGTTCTGGAAACACCATATATTTT.

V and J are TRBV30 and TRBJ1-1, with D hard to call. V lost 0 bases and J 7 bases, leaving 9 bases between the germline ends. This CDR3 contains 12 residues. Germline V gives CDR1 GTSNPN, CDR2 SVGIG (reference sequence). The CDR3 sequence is CAWSVVRGEAFF. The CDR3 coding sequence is TGTGCCTGGAGTGTCGTTCGGGGTGAAGCTTTCTTT. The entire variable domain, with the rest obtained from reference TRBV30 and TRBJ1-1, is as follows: SQTIHQWPATLVQPVGSPLSLECTVEGTSNPNLYWYRQAAGRGLQLLFYSVGIGQISSEVPQNLSASRPQDRQFILSSKKLLLSDSGFYLCAWSVVRGEAFFGQGTRLTVV.

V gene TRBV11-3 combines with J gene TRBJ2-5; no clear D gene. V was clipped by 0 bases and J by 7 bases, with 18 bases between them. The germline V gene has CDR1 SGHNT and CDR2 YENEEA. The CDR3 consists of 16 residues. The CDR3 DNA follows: TGTGCCAGCAGCTTAGATATTTCGGCTTCCGCAGGGACCCAGTACTTC. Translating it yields CASSLDISASAGTQYF.

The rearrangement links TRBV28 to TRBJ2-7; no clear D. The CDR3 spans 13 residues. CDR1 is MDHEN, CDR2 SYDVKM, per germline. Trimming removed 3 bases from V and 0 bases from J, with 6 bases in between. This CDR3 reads CASSLVSSYEQYF. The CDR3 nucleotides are TGTGCCAGCAGTTTGGTGAGCTCCTACGAGCAGTACTTC.

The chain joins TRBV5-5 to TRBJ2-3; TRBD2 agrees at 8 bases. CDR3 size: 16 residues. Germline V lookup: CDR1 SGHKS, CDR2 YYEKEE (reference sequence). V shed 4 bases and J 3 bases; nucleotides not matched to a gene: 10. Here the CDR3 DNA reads TGTGCCAGCAGCCGTATCTCGGGAGGGATGACAGATACGCAGTATTTT. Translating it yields CASSRISGGMTDTQYF.

The CDR3 sequence: CASSLKGEHGFYEQYF. CDR3 sequence (DNA): TGTGCCAGCAGCCTCAAGGGCGAGCACGGATTCTACGAGCAGTACTTC. The chain is built from TRBV3-1 (or the pseudogene TRBV3-2) and TRBJ2-7; D not certain. The CDR3 runs to 16 residues. CDR1 and CDR2 (germline): LGHDT, YNNKEL (reference sequence). Trimming cost V 4 bases and J 3 bases, with 19 bases left between them.

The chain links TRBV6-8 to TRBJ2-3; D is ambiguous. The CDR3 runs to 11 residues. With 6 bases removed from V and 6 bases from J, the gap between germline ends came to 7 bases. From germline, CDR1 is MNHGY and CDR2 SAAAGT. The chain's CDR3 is CASSRRDTQYF. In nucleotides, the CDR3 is TGTGCCAGCAGCCGCCGTGATACGCAGTATTTT.

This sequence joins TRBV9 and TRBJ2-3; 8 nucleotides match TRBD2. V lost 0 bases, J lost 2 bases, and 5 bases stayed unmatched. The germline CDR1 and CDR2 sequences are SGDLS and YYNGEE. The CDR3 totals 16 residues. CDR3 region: CASSVGSSGTTDTQYF. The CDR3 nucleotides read TGTGCCAGCAGCGTAGGGAGTAGCGGGACCACAGATACGCAGTATTTT. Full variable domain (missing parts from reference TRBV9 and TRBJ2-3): DSGVTQTPKHLITATGQRVTLRCSPRSGDLSVYWYQQSLDQGLQFLIQYYNGEERAKGNILERFSAQQFPDLHSELNLSSLELGDSALYFCASSVGSSGTTDTQYFGPGTRLTVL.

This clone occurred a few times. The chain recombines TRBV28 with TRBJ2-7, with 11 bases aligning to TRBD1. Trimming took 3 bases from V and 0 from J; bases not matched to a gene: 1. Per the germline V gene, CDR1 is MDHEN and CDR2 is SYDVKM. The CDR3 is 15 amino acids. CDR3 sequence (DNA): TGTGCCAGCAGTTTCGGACAGGGGGCCTCCTACGAGCAGTACTTC. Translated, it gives CASSFGQGASYEQYF.

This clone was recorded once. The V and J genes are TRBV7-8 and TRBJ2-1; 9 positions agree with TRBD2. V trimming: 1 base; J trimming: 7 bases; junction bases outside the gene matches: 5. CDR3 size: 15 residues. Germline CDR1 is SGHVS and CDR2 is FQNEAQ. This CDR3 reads CASSLVGGRANEQFF. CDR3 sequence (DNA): TGTGCCAGCAGCTTAGTCGGCGGGAGGGCTAATGAGCAGTTCTTC.

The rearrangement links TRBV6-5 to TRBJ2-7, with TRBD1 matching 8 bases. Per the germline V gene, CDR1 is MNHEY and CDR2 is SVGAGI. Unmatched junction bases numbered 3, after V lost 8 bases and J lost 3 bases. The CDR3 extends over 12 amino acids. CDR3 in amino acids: CASEGQGYEQYF. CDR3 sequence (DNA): TGTGCCAGCGAAGGACAGGGCTACGAGCAGTACTTC.

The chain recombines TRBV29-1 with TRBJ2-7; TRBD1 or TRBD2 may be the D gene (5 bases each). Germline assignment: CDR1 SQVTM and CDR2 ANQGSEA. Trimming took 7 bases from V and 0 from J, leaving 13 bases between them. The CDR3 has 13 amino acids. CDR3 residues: CSARAGSSYEQYF. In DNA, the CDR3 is TGCAGCGCGAGGGCAGGGAGCTCCTACGAGCAGTACTTC.

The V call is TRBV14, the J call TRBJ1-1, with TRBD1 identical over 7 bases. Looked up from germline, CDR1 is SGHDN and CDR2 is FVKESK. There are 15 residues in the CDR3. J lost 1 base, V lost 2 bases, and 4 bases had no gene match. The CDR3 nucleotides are TGTGCCAGCAGCCAAAGAACAGGGGCGAACACTGAAGCTTTCTTT. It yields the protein CASSQRTGANTEAFF.

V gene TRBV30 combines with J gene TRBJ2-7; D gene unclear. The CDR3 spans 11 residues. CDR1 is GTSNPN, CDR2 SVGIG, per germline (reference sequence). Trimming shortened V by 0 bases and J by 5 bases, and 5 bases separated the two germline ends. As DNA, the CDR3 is TGTGCCTGGAGTGTATCGGACGAGCAGTACTTC. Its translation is CAWSVSDEQYF.

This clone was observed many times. The DNA for the CDR3 is TGTGCCAGCAGTGAAGGCATTGGGACGTACAATGAGCAGTTCTTC. It translates to CASSEGIGTYNEQFF. The chain joins TRBV6-1 to TRBJ2-1; the D gene could be TRBD1 or TRBD2 (5 bases each). The CDR3 is made up of 15 amino acids. V was pared by 1 base and J by 4 bases, with 11 bases between. Germline CDR1 is MNHNS and CDR2 is SASEGT.